Sequencing of this TCR beta chain was carried out in a study of identical twins. From the 5' RACE reads, TCRdb called clonotypes with MiXCR, one entry per CDR3 protein. The profile shows roughly 1.6 million distinct CDR3 sequences, 25% to 35% of them singletons. In its sample, this clonotype was seen a few times. CDR3 length: 16 residues. After removal of 1 base from V and 8 bases from J, the junction contained 10 bases not matched to a gene. Germline lookup yields CDR1 MNHNY and CDR2 SVGAGI (reference sequence). The chain is built from TRBV6-6 and TRBJ2-3; 9 bases fit TRBD2. The sequenced material came from cord blood. This sequence originates from a newborn girl in good health. DNA for the CDR3: TGTGCCAGCAGTTACTGGGTTGGTAGCGGGGGAGGTACGCAGTATTTT. As protein: CASSYWVGSGGGTQYF.